The clone carrying this TCR beta chain showed up just a few times. The target antigen is unknown. This sample is part of a study of shared clonotypes between healthy human individuals. Study-level points and caveats: Sorted-subset sequencing, rarefaction showed, was incomplete despite large depth.

Assay: immunoSEQ multiplex PCR; the TCRdb copy retains only in-frame clones and omits some. Found here are 950,000 to 1,100,000 clones, about three quarters of them singletons; the top ten hold around 1.5%. The study separated CD4+ cells into CD45RA+ naive and CD45RA-negative memory subsets. Sequenced input: memory CD4+ T cells sorted from blood. Subset defined: CD45RA-negative fraction. This TCR was sampled from a man aged 18 to 29 in good health.

The CDR3 sequence is CASSLSGQSYNEQFF. The CDR3 coding sequence is TGTGCCAGTAGTCTATCGGGACAATCCTACAATGAGCAGTTCTTC. The J gene is TRBJ2-1, the V gene TRBV19; D is perhaps TRBD1 (6 bases). Looked up from germline, CDR1 is LNHDA and CDR2 is SQIVND (reference sequence). The V gene lost 5 bases and the J gene lost 1 base, with 12 bases spanning the gap. CDR3 size: 15 residues.